Included here is one T cell receptor (beta chain) sequence, with context. The PCR was carried out with 60 Vbeta primers and 13 Jbeta primers. TCRdb's copy holds only in-frame clones and misses some; the assay was immunoSEQ multiplex PCR. The sample table includes approximately 50,000 clones. This entry comes from a study of cytomegalovirus exposure and HLA in healthy donors. CDR1 MNHNS and CDR2 SASEGT come from the germline V gene. Deletions cut 5 bases from V and 0 bases from J, with 14 bases between. The CDR3 runs to 15 residues. The chain combines TRBV6-1 with TRBJ2-7, with D unresolved. Sequencing was performed on PBMCs. This clonotype was sampled from a female donor in good health and CMV-seronegative. The CDR3 nucleotides read TGTGCCAGCAGTCCGTTGGGCCTTTACTCCTACGAGCAGTACTTC. This translates into CASSPLGLYSYEQYF.